Shown below are 8 T cell receptor beta chains from a single sample sequenced in a study of blood T cell repertoires in COVID-19. The assay was immunoSEQ multiplex PCR, and TCRdb's table has in-frame clones only and misses some. The profile shows some 200,000 clones, 85% to 90% of them singletons. Sequencing was carried out using peripheral blood. These receptors came from a man aged 35 to 55 with active or convalescent COVID-19.

V gene TRBV5-1 combines with J gene TRBJ1-6; TRBD1 is a possible D gene (5 bases). Germline CDR1 and CDR2: SGHRS and YFSETQ. The CDR3 loop spans 15 amino acids. Deletions cut 5 bases from V and 0 bases from J, with 9 bases between. The CDR3 sequence: CASRSDSSYNSPLHF. The CDR3 DNA follows: TGCGCCAGCAGATCCGACAGCTCCTATAATTCACCCCTCCACTTT.

V usage is TRBV6-6 and J usage is TRBJ2-7; TRBD2 aligns across 11 bases. With V trimmed by 6 bases and J by 1 base, 8 bases remained unmatched. CDR1 and CDR2 from the germline V gene are MNHNY and SVGAGI (reference sequence). CDR3 length: 16 residues. The DNA of the CDR3 is TGTGCCAGCAGCACAAAACTAGCGGGAGTGTCCTACGAGCAGTACTTC. It translates to CASSTKLAGVSYEQYF.

The chain links TRBV19 to TRBJ2-5; D perhaps matches TRBD2 (5 bases). V lost 9 bases to trimming and J lost 5 bases, with 16 bases between them. The CDR3 is made up of 13 amino acids. Germline CDR1 reads LNHDA; CDR2 reads SQIVND (reference sequence). CDR3 sequence: CASNRRGGETQYF. CDR3 nucleotide sequence: TGTGCCAGCAACCGACGAGGCGGGGAGACCCAGTACTTC.

The CDR3 spells CASSLVGQGGTEAFF. In nucleotides, the CDR3 is TGTGCCAGCAGCTTGGTGGGACAGGGGGGTACTGAAGCTTTCTTT. The chain employs TRBV5-6 and TRBJ1-1; 11 nucleotides agree with TRBD1. J was trimmed by 5 bases and V by 0 bases; bases with no gene match: 3. The CDR3 sequence is 15 residues long. Germline V CDR1 and CDR2: SGHDT, YYEEEE.

The chain is built from TRBV6-6 and TRBJ1-5; D not resolved. Germline assignment: CDR1 MNHNY and CDR2 SVGAGI (reference sequence). This CDR3 spans 14 amino acids. The V and J ends lost 6 bases and 0 bases respectively, with 9 bases between them. In nucleotides, the CDR3 is TGTGCCAGCAGACGGCAGGTTAGCAATCAGCCCCAGCATTTT. The encoded protein is CASRRQVSNQPQHF.

The rearrangement uses TRBV3-1 (or the pseudogene TRBV3-2) and TRBJ1-2; weak D call: TRBD1 (6 bases). CDR1 LGHDT and CDR2 YNNKEL come from the germline V gene (reference sequence). Trimming stripped 7 bases from V and 4 bases from J, with 19 bases between. The CDR3 runs 15 residues. CDR3 nucleotides: TGTGCCAGCACCAAACAGGGAAGAGGACTCTATGGCTACACCTTC. Amino acids: CASTKQGRGLYGYTF.

The chain uses TRBV5-1 and TRBJ1-4; 8 bases map to TRBD1. The trim removed 0 bases at V and 6 bases at J, leaving 7 bases unmatched. This CDR3 comprises 16 residues. Germline values: CDR1 SGHRS, CDR2 YFSETQ. CDR3 region: CASSLAIGQGYEKLFF. The CDR3, as DNA: TGCGCCAGCAGCTTGGCCATAGGACAGGGTTATGAAAAACTGTTTTTT. The full variable domain, with the rest looked up from reference TRBV5-1 and TRBJ1-4, is KAGVTQTPRYLIKTRGQQVTLSCSPISGHRSVSWYQQTPGQGLQFLFEYFSETQRNKGNFPGRFSGRQFSNSRSEMNVSTLELGDSALYLCASSLAIGQGYEKLFFGSGTQLSVL.

This clone showed up just once. The J gene is TRBJ2-2, the V gene TRBV10-3, with TRBD2 as a possible D gene (6 bases). Germline assignment: CDR1 ENHRY and CDR2 SYGVKD. CDR3 size: 14 residues. The V and J ends lost 10 bases and 6 bases respectively, with 18 bases between them. CDR3 nucleotides: TGTGCCACCTGTGAGGGACTTACATCCGGGGAGCTGTTTTTT. Protein: CATCEGLTSGELFF.